This entry concerns a single T cell receptor beta chain. This record belongs to a study of long-term antiretroviral therapy in people with HIV. CDR3 length: 14 residues. The V end was cut by 3 bases, the J end by 0 bases, with 6 bases between. Germline V gives CDR1 SNHLY, CDR2 FYNNEI. Version v3.0 of the immunoSEQ assay was performed at survey level. Produced via immunoSEQ multiplex PCR; TCRdb's table is partial and in-frame only. The table has some 19,000 clones, 65% to 80% seen once. The chain combines TRBV2 with TRBJ1-5, with D unclear. The material sequenced was unsorted PBMCs, taken 4.1 years after starting antiretroviral therapy. This clonotype was obtained from a woman between 35 and 50 years old with HIV. CDR3 bases: TGTGCCAGCAGTGATGGGTATAGCAATCAGCCCCAGCATTTT. Its translation is CASSDGYSNQPQHF.